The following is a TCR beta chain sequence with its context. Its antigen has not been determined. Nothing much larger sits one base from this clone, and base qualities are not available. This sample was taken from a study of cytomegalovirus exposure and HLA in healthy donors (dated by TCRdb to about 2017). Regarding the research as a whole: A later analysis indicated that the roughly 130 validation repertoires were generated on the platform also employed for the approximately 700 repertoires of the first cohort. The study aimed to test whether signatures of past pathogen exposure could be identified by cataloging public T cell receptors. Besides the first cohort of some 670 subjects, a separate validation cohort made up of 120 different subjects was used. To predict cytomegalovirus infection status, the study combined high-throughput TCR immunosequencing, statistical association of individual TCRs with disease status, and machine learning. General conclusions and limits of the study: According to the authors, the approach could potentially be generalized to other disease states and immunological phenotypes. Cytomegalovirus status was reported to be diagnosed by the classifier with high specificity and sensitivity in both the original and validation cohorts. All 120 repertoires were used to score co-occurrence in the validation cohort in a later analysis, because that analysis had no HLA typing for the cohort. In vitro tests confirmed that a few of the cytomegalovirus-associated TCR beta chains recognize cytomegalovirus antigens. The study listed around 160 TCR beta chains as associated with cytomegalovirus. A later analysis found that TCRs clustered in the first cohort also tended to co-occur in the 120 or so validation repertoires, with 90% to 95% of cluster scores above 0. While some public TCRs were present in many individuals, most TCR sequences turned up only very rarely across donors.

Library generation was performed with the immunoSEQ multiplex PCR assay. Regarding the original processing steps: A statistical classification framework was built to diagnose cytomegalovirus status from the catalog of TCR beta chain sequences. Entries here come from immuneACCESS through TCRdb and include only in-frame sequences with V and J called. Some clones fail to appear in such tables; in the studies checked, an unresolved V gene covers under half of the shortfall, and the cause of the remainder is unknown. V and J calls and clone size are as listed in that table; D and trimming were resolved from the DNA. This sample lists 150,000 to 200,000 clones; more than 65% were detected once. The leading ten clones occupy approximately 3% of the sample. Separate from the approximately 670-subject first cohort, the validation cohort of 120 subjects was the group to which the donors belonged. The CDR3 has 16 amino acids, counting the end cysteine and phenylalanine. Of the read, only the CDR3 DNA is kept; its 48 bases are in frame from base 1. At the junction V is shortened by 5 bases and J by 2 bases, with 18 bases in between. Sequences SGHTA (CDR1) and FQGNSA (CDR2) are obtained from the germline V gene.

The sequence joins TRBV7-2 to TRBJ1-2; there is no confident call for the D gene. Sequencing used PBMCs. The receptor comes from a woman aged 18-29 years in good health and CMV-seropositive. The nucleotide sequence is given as TGTGCCAGCAGCCCACCCCCCACGAGGAGAAACTATGGCTACACCTTC. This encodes CASSPPPTRRNYGYTF.